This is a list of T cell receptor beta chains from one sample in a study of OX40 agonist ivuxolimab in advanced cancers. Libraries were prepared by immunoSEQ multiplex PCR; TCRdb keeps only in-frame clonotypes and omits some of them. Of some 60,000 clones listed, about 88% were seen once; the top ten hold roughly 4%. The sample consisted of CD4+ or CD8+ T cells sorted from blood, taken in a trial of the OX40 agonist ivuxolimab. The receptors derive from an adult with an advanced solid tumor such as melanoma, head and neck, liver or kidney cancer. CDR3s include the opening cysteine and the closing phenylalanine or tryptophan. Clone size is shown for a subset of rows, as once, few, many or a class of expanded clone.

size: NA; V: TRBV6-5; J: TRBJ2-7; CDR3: CASSYLGRGRHEQYF
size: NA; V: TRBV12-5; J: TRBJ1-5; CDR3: CASGLPDLYQPQHF
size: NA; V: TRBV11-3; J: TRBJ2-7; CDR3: CASSRPAAGHRGNEQYF
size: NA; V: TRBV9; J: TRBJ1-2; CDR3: CASSAEDYGYTF
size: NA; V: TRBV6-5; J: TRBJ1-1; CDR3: CASSRTGNTEAFF
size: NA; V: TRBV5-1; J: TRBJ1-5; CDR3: CASSLAGEREPQHF
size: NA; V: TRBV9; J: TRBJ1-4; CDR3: CASSGAGTDGKLFF
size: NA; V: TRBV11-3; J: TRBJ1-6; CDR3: CASSFGQGQSDNSPLHF
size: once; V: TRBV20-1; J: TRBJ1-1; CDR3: CSAPIGTEAFF
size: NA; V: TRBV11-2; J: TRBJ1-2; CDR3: CASSLVVWGGGYTF
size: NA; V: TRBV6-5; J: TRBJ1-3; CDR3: CASGRSGNTIYF